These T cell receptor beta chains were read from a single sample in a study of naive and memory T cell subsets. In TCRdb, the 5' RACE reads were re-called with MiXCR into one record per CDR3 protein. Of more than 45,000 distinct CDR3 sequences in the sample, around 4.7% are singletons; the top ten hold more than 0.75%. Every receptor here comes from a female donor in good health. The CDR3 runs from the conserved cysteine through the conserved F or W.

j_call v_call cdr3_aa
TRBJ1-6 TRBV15 CATSSRTGNSPLHF
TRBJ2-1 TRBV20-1 CSASLGVVPYNEQFF
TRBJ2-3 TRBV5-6 CASSPGEDTQYF
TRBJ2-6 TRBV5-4 CASSKGGPSGANVLTF
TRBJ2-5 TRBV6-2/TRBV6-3 CASSYGTGALGETQYF
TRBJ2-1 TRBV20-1 CSANPYNEQFF
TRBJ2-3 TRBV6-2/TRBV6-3 CASSYRADTQYF
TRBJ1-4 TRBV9 CASSPAGGGGEKLFF
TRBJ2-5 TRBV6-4 CASSDSQGAIETQYF
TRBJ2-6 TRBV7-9 CASSLAWWVTGFAGANVLTF
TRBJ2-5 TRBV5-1 CASSLVAGSSETQYF
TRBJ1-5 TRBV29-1 CSAGQRNQPQHF
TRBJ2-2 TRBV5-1 CASRNRGPTNTGELFF
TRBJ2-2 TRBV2 CASSQEKSGRRSTGELFF
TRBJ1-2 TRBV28 CASSLRSGGIGGYTF
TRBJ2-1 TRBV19 CASSPPWSSYNEQFF
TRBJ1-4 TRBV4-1 CASSQVGQGVTNEKLFF
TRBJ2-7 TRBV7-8 CASSLRRVEDRGREQYF
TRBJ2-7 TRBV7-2 CASTGASYEQYF
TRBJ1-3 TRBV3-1 CASSPILNSGNTIYF
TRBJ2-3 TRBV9 CASSVSTDRETQYF
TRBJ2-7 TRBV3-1 CASSLRLSYEQYF
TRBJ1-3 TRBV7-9 CASSHVKGNGNTIYF
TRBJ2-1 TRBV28 CASSRQGARGYEQFF
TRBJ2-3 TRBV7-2 CASSLKGNVAGGRTDTQYF
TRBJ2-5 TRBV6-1 CASSEILETQYF
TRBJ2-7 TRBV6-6 CASSSNGGGYEQYF
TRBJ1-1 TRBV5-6 CASSLLSNTEAFF
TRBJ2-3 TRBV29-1 CSVASGTDTQYF
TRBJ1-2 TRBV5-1 CASSLSSTGEWYGYTF
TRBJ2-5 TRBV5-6 CASSLGGRQETQYF
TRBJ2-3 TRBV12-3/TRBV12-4 CASSLQDTQYF
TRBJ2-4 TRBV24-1 CATSDSGGRNIQYF
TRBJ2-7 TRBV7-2 CASSLAGQGAAYEQYF
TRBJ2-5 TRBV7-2 CASSLETQYF
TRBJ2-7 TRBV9 CASSSGPSWSAEQYF
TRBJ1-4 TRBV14 CASSQVRGWGEKLFF
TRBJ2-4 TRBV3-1 CASSPGLAGIMKNIQYF
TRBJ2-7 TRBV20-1 CSARDSKGLAGTYEQYF
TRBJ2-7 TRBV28 CASNQGENYYEQYF
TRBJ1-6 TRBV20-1 CSARAGLGSYNSPLHF